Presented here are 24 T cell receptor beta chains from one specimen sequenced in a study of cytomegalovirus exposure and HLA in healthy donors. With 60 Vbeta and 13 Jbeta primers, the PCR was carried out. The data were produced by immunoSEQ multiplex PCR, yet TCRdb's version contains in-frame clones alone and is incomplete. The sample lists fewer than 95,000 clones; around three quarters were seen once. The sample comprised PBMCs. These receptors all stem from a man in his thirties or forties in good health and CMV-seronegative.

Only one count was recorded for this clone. CDR3 residues: CASSNRENTEAFF. In DNA form, the CDR3 reads TGTGCCAGTAGTAATAGAGAGAACACTGAAGCTTTCTTT. The chain joins TRBV19 to TRBJ1-1; D is undetermined. This CDR3 has 13 residues. The germline gives CDR1 LNHDA, CDR2 SQIVND (reference sequence). The V end was cut by 4 bases, the J end by 1 base, with 7 bases between.

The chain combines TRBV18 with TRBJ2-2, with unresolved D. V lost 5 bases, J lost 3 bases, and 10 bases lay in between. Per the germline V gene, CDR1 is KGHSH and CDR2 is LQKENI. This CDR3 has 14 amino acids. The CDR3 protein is CASSTILDTGELFF. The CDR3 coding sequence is TGTGCCAGCTCAACCATCCTAGACACCGGGGAGCTGTTTTTT.

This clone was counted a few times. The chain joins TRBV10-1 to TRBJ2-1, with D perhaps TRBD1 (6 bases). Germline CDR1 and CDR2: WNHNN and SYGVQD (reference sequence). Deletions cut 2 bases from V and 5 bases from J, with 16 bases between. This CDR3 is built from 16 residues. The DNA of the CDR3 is TGCGCCAGCAGTGAGGGAAAAAAGCAGGGGCACAATGAGCAGTTCTTC. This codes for CASSEGKKQGHNEQFF.

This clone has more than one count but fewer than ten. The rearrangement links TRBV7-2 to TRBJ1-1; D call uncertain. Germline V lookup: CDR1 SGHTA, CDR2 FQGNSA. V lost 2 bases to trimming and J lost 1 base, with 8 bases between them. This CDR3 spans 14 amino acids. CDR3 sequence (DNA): TGTGCCAGCAGCTTAAGACCAGGGAACACTGAAGCTTTCTTT. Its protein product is CASSLRPGNTEAFF. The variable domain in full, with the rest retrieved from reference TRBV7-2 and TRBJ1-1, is GAGVSQSPSNKVTEKGKDVELRCDPISGHTALYWYRQSLGQGLEFLIYFQGNSAPDKSGLPSDRFSAERTGGSVSTLTIQRTQQEDSAVYLCASSLRPGNTEAFFGQGTRLTVV.

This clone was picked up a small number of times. The CDR3 loop reads CASSFLTGGGIEQYV. The CDR3 DNA sequence: TGTGCCAGCAGCTTCTTAACAGGGGGAGGTATCGAGCAGTACGTC. The chain carries TRBV5-6 and TRBJ2-7; 8 positions match TRBD1. Looked up from germline, CDR1 is SGHDT and CDR2 is YYEEEE. Trimming cost V 2 bases and J 6 bases; bases outside gene matches: 10. CDR3 size: 15 residues.

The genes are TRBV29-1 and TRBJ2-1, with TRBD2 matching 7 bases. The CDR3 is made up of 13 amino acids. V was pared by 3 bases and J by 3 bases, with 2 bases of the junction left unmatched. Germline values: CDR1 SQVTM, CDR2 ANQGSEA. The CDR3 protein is CSVEGGSYNEQFF. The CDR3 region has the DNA TGCAGCGTTGAGGGCGGGAGCTACAATGAGCAGTTCTTC.

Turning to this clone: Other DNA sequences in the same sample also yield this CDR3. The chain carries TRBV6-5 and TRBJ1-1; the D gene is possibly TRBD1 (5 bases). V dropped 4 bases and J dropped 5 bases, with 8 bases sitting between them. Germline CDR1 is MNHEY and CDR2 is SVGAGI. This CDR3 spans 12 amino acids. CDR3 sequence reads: CASSSGGTEAFF. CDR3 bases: TGTGCCAGCAGTTCCGGGGGTACTGAAGCTTTCTTT.

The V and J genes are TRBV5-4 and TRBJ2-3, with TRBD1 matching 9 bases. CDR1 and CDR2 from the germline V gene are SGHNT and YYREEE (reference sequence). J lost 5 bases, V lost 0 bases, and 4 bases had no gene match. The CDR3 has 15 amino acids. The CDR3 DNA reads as TGTGCCAGCAGCTTGGCTGGGACAGGGAGAGATACGCAGTATTTT. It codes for CASSLAGTGRDTQYF.

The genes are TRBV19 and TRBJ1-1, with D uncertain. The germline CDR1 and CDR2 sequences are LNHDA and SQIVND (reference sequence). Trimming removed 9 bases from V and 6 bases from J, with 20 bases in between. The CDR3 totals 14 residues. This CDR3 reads CASPILPTPPEAFF. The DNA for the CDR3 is TGTGCCAGCCCTATCCTCCCTACCCCGCCTGAAGCTTTCTTT.

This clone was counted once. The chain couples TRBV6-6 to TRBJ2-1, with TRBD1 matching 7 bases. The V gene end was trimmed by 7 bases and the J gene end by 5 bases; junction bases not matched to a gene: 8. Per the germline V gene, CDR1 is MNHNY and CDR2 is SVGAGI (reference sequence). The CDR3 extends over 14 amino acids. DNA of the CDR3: TGTGCCAGCAAAAAAGGGGACAGAAACAATGAGCAGTTCTTC. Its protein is CASKKGDRNNEQFF.

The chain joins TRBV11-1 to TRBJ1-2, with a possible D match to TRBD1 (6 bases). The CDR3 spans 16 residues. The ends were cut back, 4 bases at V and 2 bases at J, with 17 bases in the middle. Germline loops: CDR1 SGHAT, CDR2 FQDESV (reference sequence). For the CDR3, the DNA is TGTGCCAGCAGCTCGGGCCCCGGACAGATAAACTATGGCTACACCTTC. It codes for CASSSGPGQINYGYTF.

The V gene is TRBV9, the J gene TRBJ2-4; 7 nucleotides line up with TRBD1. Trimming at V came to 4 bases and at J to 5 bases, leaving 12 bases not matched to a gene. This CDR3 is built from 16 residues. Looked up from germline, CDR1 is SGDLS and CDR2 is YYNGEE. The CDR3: CASSPPPTGPQNIQYF. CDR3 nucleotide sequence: TGTGCCAGCAGCCCCCCTCCGACAGGGCCCCAAAACATTCAGTACTTC.

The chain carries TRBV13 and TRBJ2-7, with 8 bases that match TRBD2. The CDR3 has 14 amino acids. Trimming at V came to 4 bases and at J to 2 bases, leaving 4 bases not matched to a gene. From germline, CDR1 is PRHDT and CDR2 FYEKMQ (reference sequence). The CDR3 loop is CASSSTSGTYEQYV. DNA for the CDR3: TGTGCCAGCAGCTCTACTAGCGGCACCTACGAGCAGTACGTC.

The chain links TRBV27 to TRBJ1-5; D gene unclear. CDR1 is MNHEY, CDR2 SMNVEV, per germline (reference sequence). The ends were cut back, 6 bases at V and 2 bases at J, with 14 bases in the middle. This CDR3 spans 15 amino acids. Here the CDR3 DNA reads TGTGCCAGCAGACGGCTATCCGGGGGCAATCAGCCCCAGCATTTT. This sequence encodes CASRRLSGGNQPQHF.

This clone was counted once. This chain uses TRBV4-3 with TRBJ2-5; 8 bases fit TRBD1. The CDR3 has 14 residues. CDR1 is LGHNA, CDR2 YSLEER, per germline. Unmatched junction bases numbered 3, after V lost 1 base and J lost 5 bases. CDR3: CASSQGTGKETQYF. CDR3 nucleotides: TGCGCCAGCAGCCAAGGGACAGGGAAGGAGACCCAGTACTTC.

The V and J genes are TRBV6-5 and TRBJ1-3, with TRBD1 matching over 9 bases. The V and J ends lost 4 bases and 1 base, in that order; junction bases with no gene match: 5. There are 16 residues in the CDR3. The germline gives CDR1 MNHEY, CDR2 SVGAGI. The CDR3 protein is CASSLTGGWSGNTIYF. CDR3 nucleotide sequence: TGTGCCAGCAGTTTGACAGGGGGATGGTCTGGAAACACCATATATTTT.

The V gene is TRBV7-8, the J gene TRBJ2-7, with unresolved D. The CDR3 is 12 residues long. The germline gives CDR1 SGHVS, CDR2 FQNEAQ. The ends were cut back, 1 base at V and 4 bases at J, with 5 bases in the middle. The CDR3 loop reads CASSLVTYEQYF. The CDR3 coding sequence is TGTGCCAGCAGCTTAGTGACTTACGAGCAGTACTTC.

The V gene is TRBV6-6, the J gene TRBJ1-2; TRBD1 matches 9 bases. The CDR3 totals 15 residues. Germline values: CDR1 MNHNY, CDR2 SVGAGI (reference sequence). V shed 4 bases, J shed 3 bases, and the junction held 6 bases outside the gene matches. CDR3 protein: CASSSPGQGDYGYTF. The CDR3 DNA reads TGTGCCAGCAGTTCCCCGGGACAGGGTGACTATGGCTACACCTTC.

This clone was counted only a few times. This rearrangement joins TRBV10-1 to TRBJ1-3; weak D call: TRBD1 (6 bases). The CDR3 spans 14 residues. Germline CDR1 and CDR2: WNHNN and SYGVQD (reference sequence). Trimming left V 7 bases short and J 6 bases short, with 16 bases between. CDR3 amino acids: CASTKKGQTNTIYF. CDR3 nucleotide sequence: TGCGCCAGCACCAAAAAAGGACAGACAAACACCATATATTTT.

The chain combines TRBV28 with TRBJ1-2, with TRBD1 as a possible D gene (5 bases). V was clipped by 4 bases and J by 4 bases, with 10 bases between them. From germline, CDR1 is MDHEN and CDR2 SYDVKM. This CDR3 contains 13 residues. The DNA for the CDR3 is TGTGCCAGCAGTTGGGGCCGCATCTATGGCTACACCTTC. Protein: CASSWGRIYGYTF.

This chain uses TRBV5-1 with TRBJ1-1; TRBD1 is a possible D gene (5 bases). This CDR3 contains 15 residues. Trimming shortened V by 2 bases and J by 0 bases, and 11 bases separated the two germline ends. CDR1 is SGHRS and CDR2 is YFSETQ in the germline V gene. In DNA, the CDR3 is TGCGCCAGCAGCTTCGGACACGAGATGAACACTGAAGCTTTCTTT. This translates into CASSFGHEMNTEAFF.

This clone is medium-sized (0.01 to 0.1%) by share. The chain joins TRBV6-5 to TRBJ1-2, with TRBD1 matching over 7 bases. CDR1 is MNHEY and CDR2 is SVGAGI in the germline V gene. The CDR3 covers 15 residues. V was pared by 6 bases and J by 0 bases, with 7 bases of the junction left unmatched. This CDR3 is CASSRGGQANYGYTF. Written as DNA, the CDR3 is TGTGCCAGCAGCCGAGGTGGACAGGCTAACTATGGCTACACCTTC.

The CDR3 DNA follows: TGTGCCAGCTTTGGGACTAGCGGGAGGGCCGGGGAGCTGTTTTTT. This sequence encodes CASFGTSGRAGELFF. The chain links TRBV19 to TRBJ2-2; 16 bases align to TRBD2. The CDR3 is made up of 15 amino acids. In germline, CDR1 is LNHDA, CDR2 SQIVND (reference sequence). The V and J ends lost 9 bases and 6 bases, in that order; junction bases with no gene match: 4.

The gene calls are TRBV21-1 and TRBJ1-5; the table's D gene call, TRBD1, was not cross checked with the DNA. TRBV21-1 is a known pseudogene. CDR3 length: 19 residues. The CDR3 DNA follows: TGTGGGTACTTAAATCCACCGGGACAGGGTCCGCGTTGGGATCAGCCCCAGCATTTT. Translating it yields CGYLNPPGQGPRWDQPQHF.